These 10 T cell receptor beta chains were sequenced from one sample in a study of cytomegalovirus exposure and HLA in healthy donors. Primers included in the PCR were 60 Vbeta and 13 Jbeta primers. Sequencing used immunoSEQ multiplex PCR; TCRdb keeps in-frame clones, though not all of them. This sample has roughly 150,000 clones, with 60% to 80% found just once. The sample consisted of PBMCs. The receptors here all came from a man aged 18-30 years in good health and CMV-seropositive.

The rearrangement links TRBV14 to TRBJ1-2; D is unresolved. This CDR3 contains 14 residues. Per the germline V gene, CDR1 is SGHDN and CDR2 is FVKESK. Trimming cost V 1 base and J 7 bases, with 13 bases left between them. The CDR3 protein is CASSQVIGVGGYTF. The CDR3 coding sequence is TGTGCCAGCAGCCAAGTAATCGGGGTGGGTGGCTACACCTTC.

This clone turned up a few times. This chain uses TRBV5-1 with TRBJ2-7; a possible D gene is TRBD2 (5 bases). Germline CDR1 reads SGHRS; CDR2 reads YFSETQ. This CDR3 contains 14 residues. V lost 0 bases and J lost 0, with 7 bases in between. The CDR3 protein is CASSLEGSSYEQYF. The CDR3, as DNA: TGCGCCAGCAGCTTGGAAGGGAGCTCCTACGAGCAGTACTTC. The whole variable domain, remainder taken from reference TRBV5-1 and TRBJ2-7, is KAGVTQTPRYLIKTRGQQVTLSCSPISGHRSVSWYQQTPGQGLQFLFEYFSETQRNKGNFPGRFSGRQFSNSRSEMNVSTLELGDSALYLCASSLEGSSYEQYFGPGTRLTVT.

The sample holds a few counts of this clone. The genes are TRBV11-2 and TRBJ1-2, with 9 positions matching TRBD1. The V gene's germline CDR1 is SGHAT and CDR2 FQNNGV. CDR3 length equals 14 residues. With V trimmed by 5 bases and J by 4 bases, 5 bases remained unmatched. The CDR3 sequence is CASSPGTGSYGYTF. DNA for the CDR3: TGTGCCAGCAGCCCAGGGACAGGGAGCTATGGCTACACCTTC.

CDR3 protein: CSAVRTMRTGYYNEQFF. CDR3 nucleotide sequence: TGCAGCGCTGTACGAACAATGCGGACAGGGTATTACAATGAGCAGTTCTTC. The J gene is TRBJ2-1, the V gene TRBV29-1, with 8 bases lining up with TRBD1. The CDR3 has 17 amino acids. Trimming at V came to 7 bases and at J to 4 bases, leaving 18 bases not matched to a gene. The germline gives CDR1 SQVTM, CDR2 ANQGSEA.

CDR3 sequence (DNA): TGCGCCAGCAGCTTGGTTCCAGGGGGCGAAGAGACCCAGTACTTC. Its protein is CASSLVPGGEETQYF. The chain has TRBV5-1 and TRBJ2-5; 8 bases are a match to TRBD1. The CDR3 covers 15 residues. Per germline, CDR1 SGHRS and CDR2 YFSETQ. Trimming removed 0 bases from V and 3 bases from J; junction bases left unmatched: 4.

This clone is a singleton in its sample. The J gene is TRBJ1-6, the V gene TRBV5-6; TRBD1 matches at 10 bases. CDR1 and CDR2 (germline): SGHDT, YYEEEE. V lost 4 bases to trimming and J lost 9 bases; unmatched junction nucleotides: 7. This CDR3 region has 15 residues. The DNA for the CDR3 is TGTGCCAGCAGCGACAGGGGGCGAAACGTTTCACCCCTCCACTTT. Amino acid sequence: CASSDRGRNVSPLHF.

The chain carries TRBV7-2 and TRBJ2-4; no firm D call. Trimming shortened V by 1 base and J by 0 bases, and 7 bases separated the two germline ends. Germline CDR1 is SGHTA and CDR2 is FQGNSA. The CDR3 spans 15 residues. The chain's CDR3 is CASSLGAIAKNIQYF. CDR3 coding DNA: TGTGCCAGCAGCTTAGGGGCAATAGCCAAAAACATTCAGTACTTC.

This sequence joins TRBV27 and TRBJ2-7; 9 bases are a match to TRBD1. V trimming: 6 bases; J trimming: 3 bases; junction bases outside the gene matches: 9. Looked up from germline, CDR1 is MNHEY and CDR2 is SMNVEV (reference sequence). The CDR3 spans 15 residues. The CDR3 here is CASSRPGTGFYEQYF. CDR3 sequence (DNA): TGTGCCAGCAGCCGTCCCGGGACAGGGTTCTACGAGCAGTACTTC.

The rearrangement uses TRBV5-1 and TRBJ1-1; no firm D call. CDR3 length equals 13 residues. Trimming stripped 5 bases from V and 0 bases from J, with 8 bases between. From germline, CDR1 is SGHRS and CDR2 YFSETQ. CDR3 in DNA: TGCGCCAGCAGGCGGCCCATGAACACTGAAGCTTTCTTT. Its protein product is CASRRPMNTEAFF.

In this sample, this clone turned up a few times. The V call is TRBV29-1, the J call TRBJ2-5; TRBD1 agrees at 9 bases. The closer fit of TRBJ2-7 to the DNA end suggests the J call may be wrong. Germline CDR1 SQVTM, CDR2 ANQGSEA. The CDR3 consists of 12 residues. The DNA for the CDR3 is TGCAGCGTTTGGGACAGGGTCCACGAGCAGTACTTC. The encoded protein is CSVWDRVHEQYF.